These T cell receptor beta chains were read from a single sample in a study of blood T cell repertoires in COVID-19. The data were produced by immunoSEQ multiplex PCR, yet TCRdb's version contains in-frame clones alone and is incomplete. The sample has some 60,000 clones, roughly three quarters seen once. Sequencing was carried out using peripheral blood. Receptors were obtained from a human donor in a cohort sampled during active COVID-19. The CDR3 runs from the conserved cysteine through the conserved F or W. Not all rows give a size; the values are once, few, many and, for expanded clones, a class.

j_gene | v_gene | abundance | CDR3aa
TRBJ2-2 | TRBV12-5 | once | CASGYSTGIGTGELFF
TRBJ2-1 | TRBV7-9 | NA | CASSTRQGRSYNEQFF
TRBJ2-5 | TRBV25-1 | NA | CASSESRQSRQETQYF
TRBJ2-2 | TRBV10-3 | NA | CAISDEAFSMVGELFF
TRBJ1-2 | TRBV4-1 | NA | CASSQDWTANYGYTF
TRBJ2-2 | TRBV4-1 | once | CASSETPSGVAGELFF
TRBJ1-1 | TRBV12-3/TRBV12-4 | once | CASSQLTKAFF
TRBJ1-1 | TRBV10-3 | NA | CAIRGRQGAPNTEAFF
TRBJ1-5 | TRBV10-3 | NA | CAISDGGNQPQHF
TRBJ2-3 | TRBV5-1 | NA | CASSLAPPGVSTDTQYF
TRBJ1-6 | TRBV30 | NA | CAFALQGGPLHF
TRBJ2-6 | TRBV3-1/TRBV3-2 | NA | CASSHDIQGASSGANVLTF
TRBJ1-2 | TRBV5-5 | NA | CASSWGYREGAGYTF
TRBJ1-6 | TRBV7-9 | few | CASSLAVRQNNSPLHF
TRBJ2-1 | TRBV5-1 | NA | CASSPGLYRAGNEQFF
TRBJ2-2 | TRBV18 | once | CASSPQAGVHTGELFF
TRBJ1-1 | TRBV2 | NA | CASTGHPNTEAFF
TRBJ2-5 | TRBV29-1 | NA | CSVETSGIGETQYF
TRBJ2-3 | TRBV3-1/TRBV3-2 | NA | CASSRGGHDTDTQYF
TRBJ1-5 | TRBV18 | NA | CASSPLSQGGQPQHF
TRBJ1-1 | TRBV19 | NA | CASSQGAVFTEAFF
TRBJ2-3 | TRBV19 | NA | CASSPRDSRTDTQYF
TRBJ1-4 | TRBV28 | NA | CASSKGLVEEKLFF
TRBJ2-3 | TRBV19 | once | CASSFTTSRGKDTQYF
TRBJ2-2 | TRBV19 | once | CASSGRTSGTGELFF
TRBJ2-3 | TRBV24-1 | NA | CATSEAGDTDTQYF
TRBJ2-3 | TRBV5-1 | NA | CASSAGFGATDTQYF
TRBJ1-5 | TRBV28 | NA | CASSPGTGDQPQHF
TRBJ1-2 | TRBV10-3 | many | CAISDLQGGEDGYTF
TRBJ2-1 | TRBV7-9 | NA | CASSPTGDEQFF
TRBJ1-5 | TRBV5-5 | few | CASSLDFVNQPQHF
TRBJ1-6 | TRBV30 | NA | CAWAHRGNHSPLHF
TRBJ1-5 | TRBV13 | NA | CASSPDRGEQPQHF
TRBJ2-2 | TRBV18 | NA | CASSPQREAGELFF
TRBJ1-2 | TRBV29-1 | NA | CSVNRGSNYGYTF
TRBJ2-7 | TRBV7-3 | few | CASSPGSFNEQYF
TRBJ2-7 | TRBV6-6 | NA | CASSYGTSYEQYF
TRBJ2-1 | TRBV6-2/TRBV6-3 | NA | CASSYTSSAYNEQFF
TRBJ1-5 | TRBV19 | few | CASSITGGGDQPQHF
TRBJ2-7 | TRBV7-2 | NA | CASSLGLANYEQYF
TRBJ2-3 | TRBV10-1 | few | CASSPGQTFRDTQYF
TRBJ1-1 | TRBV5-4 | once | CASSLGQGMGTEAFF
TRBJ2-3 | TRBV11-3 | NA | CASSRGRNGHTQYF
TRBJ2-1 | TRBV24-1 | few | CATEMGGATNREQFF
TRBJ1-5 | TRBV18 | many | CASGRQANQPQHF
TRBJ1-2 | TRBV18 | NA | CASSLRDREGYTF
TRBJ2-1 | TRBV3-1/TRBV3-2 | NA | CASSHLGPSSYNEQFF
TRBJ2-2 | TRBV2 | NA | CASRGGQTTGELFF
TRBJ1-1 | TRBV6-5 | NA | CASSYSQGAREAFF
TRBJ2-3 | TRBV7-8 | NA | CASSSGTGADTQYF
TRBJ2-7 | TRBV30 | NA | CAWGLAGGLSYEQYF
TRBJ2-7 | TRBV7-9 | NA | CASSPVGGGGDEQYF
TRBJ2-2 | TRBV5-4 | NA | CASSLPTGSGGELFF